Following are 11 T cell receptor beta chains from one sample sequenced in a study of shared clonotypes between healthy human individuals. Naive CD8 populations comprised CD45RO-negative cells positively selected for CCR7, excluding terminally differentiated effector memory CD45RA+ cells. Sequencing was performed with immunoSEQ multiplex PCR; in TCRdb, only in-frame clones are kept and a portion is missing. The sample lists millions of clones, just under 95% occurring once. The sample was naive CD8+ T cells sorted from blood. The receptors derive from a man younger than 30 in good health.

V usage is TRBV7-9 and J usage is TRBJ2-5, with 8 nucleotides matching TRBD1. The V and J ends lost 5 bases and 2 bases, in that order; junction bases with no gene match: 7. Germline V gives CDR1 SEHNR, CDR2 FQNEAQ (reference sequence). The CDR3 has 15 amino acids. The CDR3 protein is CASSPTDREQETQYF. The CDR3 nucleotides are TGTGCCAGCAGCCCCACGGACAGGGAACAAGAGACCCAGTACTTC.

V is TRBV6-5 and J is TRBJ2-1; 10 bases are a match to TRBD2. CDR3 length equals 13 residues. Trimming at V came to 2 bases and at J to 10 bases, leaving 2 bases not matched to a gene. From germline, CDR1 is MNHEY and CDR2 SVGAGI. As DNA, the CDR3 is TGTGCCAGCAGTTACCTACTAGCGGGAGAGCAGTTCTTC. Amino acids: CASSYLLAGEQFF.

This clone was detected only once. This chain connects TRBV7-3 to TRBJ2-1; 7 nucleotides match TRBD2. CDR3 length equals 15 residues. CDR1 SGHTA and CDR2 FQGTGA come from the germline V gene. The J segment lost 5 bases and the V segment lost 3 bases, leaving 7 bases of the junction unmatched. Here the CDR3 reads CASSFSSGANNEQFF. The DNA of the CDR3 is TGTGCCAGCAGCTTCTCCAGCGGGGCTAACAATGAGCAGTTCTTC.

The chain is built from TRBV6-1 and TRBJ1-3; D call uncertain. The germline CDR1 and CDR2 sequences are MNHNS and SASEGT. The CDR3 contains 13 residues. Trimming stripped 3 bases from V and 9 bases from J, with 12 bases between. The CDR3: CASSEAERSTIYF. Here the CDR3 DNA reads TGTGCCAGCAGTGAGGCCGAACGTTCCACCATATATTTT.

This clone was seen a single time. The chain recombines TRBV2 with TRBJ1-2; D not certain. CDR1 is SNHLY, CDR2 FYNNEI, per germline. The CDR3 spans 13 residues. V was shortened by 3 bases and J by 5 bases, with 10 bases between the two germline ends. The DNA for the CDR3 is TGTGCCAGCAGTGACGAGGGAATTTATGGCTACACCTTC. Translation: CASSDEGIYGYTF. Looking up the rest from reference TRBV2 and TRBJ1-2 gives the full variable domain: EPEVTQTPSHQVTQMGQEVILRCVPISNHLYFYWYRQILGQKVEFLVSFYNNEISEKSEIFDDQFSVERPDGSNFTLKIRSTKLEDSAMYFCASSDEGIYGYTFGSGTRLTVV.

The genes are TRBV7-6 and TRBJ2-7; 8 bases agree with TRBD2. V lost 1 base, J lost 3 bases, and 5 bases stayed unmatched. This CDR3 contains 15 residues. In germline, CDR1 is SGHVS, CDR2 FNYEAQ. The CDR3 nucleotides are TGTGCCAGCAGCTTAGACGACGGGACTAGCTACGAGCAGTACTTC. As protein: CASSLDDGTSYEQYF. The full variable domain, in which reference TRBV7-6 and TRBJ2-7 provide the parts outside the CDR3, is GAGVSQSPRYKVTKRGQDVALRCDPISGHVSLYWYRQALGQGPEFLTYFNYEAQQDKSGLPNDRFSAERPEGSISTLTIQRTEQRDSAMYRCASSLDDGTSYEQYFGPGTRLTVT.

Only one count was recorded for this clone. The sample has other DNA sequences that encode this CDR3 too. This chain connects TRBV30 to TRBJ2-2; perhaps D is TRBD1 or TRBD2 (5 bases each). Germline V gene lookup returns CDR1 GTSNPN and CDR2 SVGIG (reference sequence). V lost 2 bases and J 0 bases, leaving 7 bases between the germline ends. This CDR3 has 14 residues. The CDR3 DNA reads as TGTGCCTGGAGTTGGGGGTCGAACACCGGGGAGCTGTTTTTT. This codes for CAWSWGSNTGELFF.

This sequence joins TRBV5-4 and TRBJ2-3; perhaps D is TRBD1 or TRBD2 (5 bases each). In germline, CDR1 is SGHNT, CDR2 YYREEE (reference sequence). The germline V and J ends were trimmed by 1 base and 2 bases, with 8 bases remaining between them. The CDR3 is 14 amino acids. CDR3 coding DNA: TGTGCCAGCAGCTTGACAGGACTCACAGATACGCAGTATTTT. It encodes CASSLTGLTDTQYF.

This chain uses TRBV28 with TRBJ2-2, with a weak D call TRBD2 (6 bases). The V end lost 1 base, the J end lost 1 base, and 10 bases lay between the germline ends. The CDR3 is 16 amino acids. The germline V gene encodes CDR1 MDHEN and CDR2 SYDVKM. The CDR3 region is CASSLLGGKNTGELFF. The CDR3 nucleotides read TGTGCCAGCAGTTTATTGGGCGGGAAGAACACCGGGGAGCTGTTTTTT.

The chain recombines TRBV6-5 with TRBJ1-1; 9 positions match TRBD1. V gave up 4 bases and J gave up 4 bases; unmatched junction bases: 4. The CDR3 is 14 amino acids. Germline lookup yields CDR1 MNHEY and CDR2 SVGAGI. CDR3 region: CASSWDRESTEAFF. CDR3 DNA sequence: TGTGCCAGCAGTTGGGACAGGGAAAGCACTGAAGCTTTCTTT.

This chain joins TRBV7-2 and TRBJ2-6; D remains ambiguous. The CDR3 runs 19 residues. Looked up from germline, CDR1 is SGHTA and CDR2 is FQGNSA. The V end lost 1 base, the J end lost 0 bases, and 16 bases lay between the germline ends. The CDR3 reads CASSLVAGVPLSGANVLTF. The CDR3 bases are TGTGCCAGCAGCTTAGTCGCAGGCGTACCCCTCTCTGGGGCCAACGTCCTGACTTTC.